This entry lists 17 T cell receptor beta chains sequenced from one sample in a study of tumor-infiltrating lymphocytes in primary liver carcinoma. Priming with a constant-region primer yielded TCR beta cDNA from about 450 ng total RNA. What produced the TCR beta libraries was three nested multiplex PCR rounds using slightly modified ARM-PCR. PCR rounds one and two used TRBV1-TRBV30 forward primers with a C-beta reverse primer for 10 cycles each. TCRdb re-analysed the multiplex PCR reads in MiXCR, keeping a single row per CDR3 protein. The profile shows about 97,000 distinct CDR3 sequences, around 71% of them singletons. Each 20-30 mg portion of unsorted bulk tissue served as the source for co-extraction of RNA and DNA. Specimen: liver tumor tissue from sampling region 2. As to subset: tumor region T2, inferior pole. The origin of the receptors is a woman between 55 and 75 years old with primary liver carcinoma and hepatitis B virus infection.

A note on this clonotype: Since a much larger clone is just one base distant, this may be a read error. The chain joins TRBV7-9 to TRBJ2-5, with 11 bases aligning to TRBD2. The length of the CDR3 is 17 residues. Germline V lookup: CDR1 SEHNR, CDR2 FQNEAQ (reference sequence). CDR3 residues: CASILVRGGLAGETQYF. CDR3 coding DNA: TGTGCCAGCATCTTAGTACGGGGTGGACTAGCGGGAGAGACCCAGTACTTC.

The CDR3 DNA sequence: TGTGCCAGCAGCTTAGGCGGGAGAGGACGCAATGAGCAGTTCTTC. Protein sequence: CASSLGGRGRNEQFF. This rearrangement joins TRBV7-6 to TRBJ2-1; TRBD2 matches at 7 bases. The J segment lost 6 bases and the V segment lost 1 base, leaving 6 bases of the junction unmatched. Germline-derived CDR1 and CDR2 are SGHVS and FNYEAQ. The CDR3 has 15 residues.

The chain uses TRBV11-2 and TRBJ2-1, with 12 bases aligning to TRBD2. Trimming took 10 bases from V and 11 from J; bases not matched to a gene: 9. The CDR3 runs 13 residues. Germline V gene lookup returns CDR1 SGHAT and CDR2 FQNNGV. This chain's CDR3 is CAINWTSGAQQFF. DNA of the CDR3: TGTGCCATCAACTGGACTAGCGGGGCTCAGCAGTTCTTC.

This clonotype rates as medium-sized. The V gene is TRBV29-1, the J gene TRBJ2-3, with no clear D. The CDR3 has 11 amino acids. Trimming took 3 bases from V and 5 from J, leaving 6 bases between them. Germline loops: CDR1 SQVTM, CDR2 ANQGSEA. In nucleotides, the CDR3 is TGCAGCGTTGAGCGTAGAGATACGCAGTATTTT. Translation: CSVERRDTQYF.

About this clonotype: The junction departs from the called germline gene at one end, perhaps through a read error. The chain has TRBV6-5 and TRBJ1-6; D unclear. The germline gives CDR1 MNHEY, CDR2 SVGAGI. CDR3 length: 16 amino acids. The CDR3 DNA reads as TGTGCCAGCAGTTACTCGTGGGGAAAGGCCAATTCACCCCTCCGCTTT. Residues: CASSYSWGKANSPLRF.

As to this clonotype: With a much larger clone just one base away, this may be a read error. This rearrangement joins TRBV7-8 to TRBJ2-3, with 10 bases that match TRBD1. CDR3 size: 15 residues. J lost 7 bases, V lost 4 bases, and 8 bases had no gene match. The V gene's germline CDR1 is SGHVS and CDR2 FQNEAQ. The CDR3, as DNA: TGTGCCAGCAGCTCCCGGACAGGGGGAACAAATACGCAGTATTTT. It encodes CASSSRTGGTNTQYF.

A word on this clonotype: One base away lies a much larger clone, so this may be a sequencing read error. V and J are TRBV5-1 and TRBJ2-7, with D hard to call. The CDR3 runs to 12 residues. From germline, CDR1 is SGHRS and CDR2 YFSETQ. As DNA, the CDR3 is TGCACCAGTACCGAGGTCCCCTACGAGCAGTACTTC. Residues: CTSTEVPYEQYF.

This clonotype was observed once. In this CDR3 the conserved last residue, phenylalanine or tryptophan, is missing, so a read error is likely. V and J are TRBV11-2 and TRBJ2-7, with D possibly TRBD1 on 5 matching bases. Germline CDR1 reads SGHAT; CDR2 reads FQNNGV. The CDR3 loop spans 15 amino acids. In nucleotides, the CDR3 is TGTGCCAGTAGCTTAGTCCCGACAGAGGCCTACGAGCAGTACTTA. Translated: CASSLVPTEAYEQYL.

A remark on this clonotype: Given a much more abundant clone one base away, this may be a read error. The V and J genes are TRBV14 and TRBJ1-6; a possible D gene is TRBD1 (6 bases). The CDR3 loop spans 19 amino acids. The germline gives CDR1 SGHDN, CDR2 FVKESK. The CDR3 region is CASSQPFGGPRFPNSALHF. The CDR3 DNA sequence: TGTGCCAGCAGCCAGCCCTTCGGGGGGCCGAGGTTCCCGAATTCAGCCCTCCACTTT.

Remarks on this clonotype: The junction departs from germline at one end; a sequencing error may be responsible. The V call is TRBV29-1, the J call TRBJ2-4; D is perhaps TRBD1 or TRBD2 (5 bases each). The CDR3 has 13 residues. Germline V gene sequence: CDR1 SQVTM, CDR2 ANQGSEA. The CDR3, as DNA: TGCAGCGTTGAACACGGGGCCCAAAACATTCAGTACTTT. It is translated as CSVEHGAQNIQYF. Full variable domain (outside the CDR3, taken from reference TRBV29-1 and TRBJ2-4): SAVISQKPSRDICQRGTSLTIQCQVDSQVTMMFWYRQQPGQSLTLIATANQGSEATYESGFVIDKFPISRPNLTFSTLTVSNMSPEDSSIYLCSVEHGAQNIQYFGAGTRLSVL.

Concerning this clonotype: The junction and the germline gene differ at one end; a read error may be behind it. V gene TRBV11-3 combines with J gene TRBJ2-2; 7 nucleotides agree with TRBD1. Per germline, CDR1 SGHNT and CDR2 YENEEA. The CDR3 is made up of 14 amino acids. The CDR3 spells CTSSLAGGTGELFF. Here the CDR3 DNA reads TGCACCAGCAGTTTAGCAGGGGGCACCGGGGAGCTGTTTTTT.

The V and J genes are TRBV28 and TRBJ2-5, with 8 bases fitting TRBD2. The CDR3 loop spans 13 amino acids. Looked up from germline, CDR1 is MDHEN and CDR2 is SYDVKM. V was pared by 8 bases and J by 1 base, with 3 bases of the junction left unmatched. The CDR3 coding sequence is TGTGCCAGCCGGCTAGCGGGCCAAGAGACCCAGTACTTC. The encoded protein is CASRLAGQETQYF.

The chain links TRBV11-3 to TRBJ2-7; D unclear. With 5 bases removed from V and 2 bases from J, the gap between germline ends came to 16 bases. Germline CDR1 SGHNT, CDR2 YENEEA. The CDR3 totals 15 residues. The CDR3 region is CASSPRLGRAYEQYF. CDR3 coding DNA: TGTGCCAGCAGCCCCAGGCTCGGGCGAGCCTACGAGCAGTACTTC.

In the case of this clonotype: At one end, the junction sequence differs from germline, possibly due to a read error. The CDR3 region is CASSVGLVNEKLIF. Here the CDR3 DNA reads TGCGCCAGCAGCGTCGGACTGGTTAATGAAAAACTGATTTTT. This chain connects TRBV5-1 to TRBJ1-4; no definite D call. The CDR3 consists of 14 residues. CDR1 is SGHRS, CDR2 YFSETQ, per germline.

This chain uses TRBV6-6 with TRBJ2-7, with unresolved D. Trimming pared 11 bases from V and 4 bases from J, leaving 15 bases between. In germline, CDR1 is MNHNY, CDR2 SVGAGI (reference sequence). The CDR3 has 12 amino acids. DNA for the CDR3: TGTGCCTCAGAGGCGTGCTCATACGAGCAGTACTTC. Translating gives CASEACSYEQYF.

This clonotype was seen a handful of times. The V gene is TRBV10-3, the J gene TRBJ2-3; 10 bases agree with TRBD1. V dropped 7 bases and J dropped 1; count of bases not matched to a gene: 11. The germline V gene encodes CDR1 ENHRY and CDR2 SYGVKD. The length of the CDR3 is 17 residues. CDR3 nucleotide sequence: TGTGCCATCAACTTAACGGCCGGGACAGGGGGCACAGATACGCAGTATTTT. As protein: CAINLTAGTGGTDTQYF.

The chain uses TRBV11-3 and TRBJ2-1; 7 bases map to TRBD2. In germline, CDR1 is SGHNT, CDR2 YENEEA. V shed 11 bases and J 7 bases; nucleotides not matched to a gene: 14. The CDR3 length is 14 residues. CDR3 in amino acids: CACNLGGSTNEQFF. CDR3 DNA: TGTGCCTGTAACTTAGGCGGGAGCACTAATGAGCAGTTCTTC.